The clone carrying this T cell receptor beta chain showed up just a few times. Sample barcodes and UMIs were carried by the TCR alpha and TCR beta cDNA libraries that 5'RACE generated with constant-segment primers. TCRdb recomputed calls from the 5' RACE reads with MiXCR, one row per CDR3 protein. The sample shows over 70,000 distinct CDR3 sequences, about an eighth of them seen only once. The sample comes from a study of T-cell memory formation after mild COVID-19. Overall study: Clustering of TCRs was largely donor specific.

There are 12 residues in the CDR3. With 4 bases removed from V and 10 bases from J, the gap between germline ends came to 14 bases. The germline gives CDR1 SGDLS, CDR2 YYNGEE. This sequence was found in an adult woman who had mild COVID-19 (a few samples of this study predate the infection). Cell type and time point are not known. The chain links TRBV9 to TRBJ1-2; TRBD1 might be the D (5 bases). The sequencing sample was made of PBMCs or a T cell subset sorted from them (not recorded which). The CDR3 nucleotides are TGTGCCAGCAGCACGGGGACGGCTGCCTACACCTTC. This translates into CASSTGTAAYTF.